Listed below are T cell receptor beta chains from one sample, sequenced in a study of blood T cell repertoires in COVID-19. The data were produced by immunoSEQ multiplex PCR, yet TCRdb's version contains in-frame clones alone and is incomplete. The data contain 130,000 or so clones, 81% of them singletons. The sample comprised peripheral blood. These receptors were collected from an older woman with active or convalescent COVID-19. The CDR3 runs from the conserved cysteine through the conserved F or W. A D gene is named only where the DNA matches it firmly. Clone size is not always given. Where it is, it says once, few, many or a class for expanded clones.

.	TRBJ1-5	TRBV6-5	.	CASIDRGYSNQPQHF	TGTGCCAGCATCGATAGGGGGTATAGCAATCAGCCCCAGCATTTT
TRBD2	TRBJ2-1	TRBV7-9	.	CASSLVRLAGWSSYNEQFF	TGTGCCAGCAGCTTAGTTAGACTAGCGGGATGGAGCTCCTACAATGAGCAGTTCTTC
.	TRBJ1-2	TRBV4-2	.	CASSHAQLGPEGGYTF	TGTGCCAGCAGCCACGCTCAATTGGGGCCGGAGGGTGGCTACACCTTC
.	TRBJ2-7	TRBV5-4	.	CASSLGPRSDRTYEQYF	TGTGCCAGCAGCTTGGGCCCTCGCAGCGATCGGACCTACGAGCAGTACTTC
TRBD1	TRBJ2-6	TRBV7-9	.	CASSPKVGGNSGANVLTF	TGTGCCAGCAGCCCGAAGGTAGGGGGCAACTCTGGGGCCAACGTCCTGACTTTC
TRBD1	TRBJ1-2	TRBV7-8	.	CASSLRTGGGEYGYTF	TGTGCCAGCAGCCTCCGGACAGGCGGCGGGGAATATGGCTACACCTTC
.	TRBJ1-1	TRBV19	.	CASSTTANTEAFF	TGTGCCAGTAGTACAACAGCGAACACTGAAGCTTTCTTT
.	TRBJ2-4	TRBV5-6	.	CASSSQVLENIQYF	TGTGCCAGCAGCTCCCAGGTTCTTGAAAACATTCAGTACTTC
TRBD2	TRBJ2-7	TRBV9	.	CASSASGRVYEQYF	TGTGCCAGCAGTGCGAGCGGGAGGGTCTACGAGCAGTACTTC
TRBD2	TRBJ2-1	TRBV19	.	CASSPRGSGGISSYNEQFF	TGTGCCAGTAGTCCCCGTGGTAGCGGGGGGATTAGCTCCTACAATGAGCAGTTCTTC
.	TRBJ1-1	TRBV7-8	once	CASSLHGEEAFF	TGTGCCAGCAGCTTACATGGGGAGGAAGCTTTCTTT
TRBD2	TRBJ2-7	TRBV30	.	CACSGTRTYEQYF	TGTGCCTGTTCCGGGACTAGGACCTACGAGCAGTACTTC
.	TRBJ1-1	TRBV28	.	CASRGSTGIYTEAFF	TGTGCCAGCAGGGGCTCTACAGGCATTTACACTGAAGCTTTCTTT
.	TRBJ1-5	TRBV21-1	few	CASNPMAPGQPQHF	TGTGCCAGCAACCCGATGGCTCCAGGACAGCCCCAGCATTTT
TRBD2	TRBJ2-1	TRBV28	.	CASRISGTYNEQFF	TGTGCCAGCAGGATTAGCGGGACCTACAATGAGCAGTTCTTC
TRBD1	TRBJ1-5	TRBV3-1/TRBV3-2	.	CASSQTGAGNQPQHF	TGTGCCAGCAGCCAGACAGGGGCTGGCAATCAGCCCCAGCATTTT
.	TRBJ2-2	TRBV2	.	CASSGVGGQPGTGELFF	TGTGCCAGCAGTGGTGTAGGTGGGCAGCCCGGCACCGGGGAGCTGTTTTTT
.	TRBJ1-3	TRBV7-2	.	CASSLGGGGSGNTIYF	TGTGCCAGCAGCTTAGGTGGGGGAGGCTCTGGAAACACCATATATTTT
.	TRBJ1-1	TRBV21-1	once	CASSKGGGFNTEAFF	TGTGCCAGCAGCAAAGGAGGAGGGTTCAACACTGAAGCTTTCTTT
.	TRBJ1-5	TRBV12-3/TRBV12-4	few	CASHSAGQPQHF	TGTGCCAGCCACAGTGCGGGCCAGCCCCAGCATTTT
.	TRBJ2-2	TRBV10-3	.	CAISSGLVTGELFF	TGTGCCATCAGTTCAGGGTTGGTGACCGGGGAGCTGTTTTTT
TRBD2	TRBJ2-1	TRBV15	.	CATSRIAGGGSEQFF	TGTGCCACCAGCAGGATAGCGGGAGGGGGTAGTGAGCAGTTCTTC
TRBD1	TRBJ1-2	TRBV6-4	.	CASSDVTGNGYTF	TGTGCCAGCAGTGACGTGACAGGGAATGGCTACACCTTC
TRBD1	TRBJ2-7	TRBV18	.	CASSPRGDRNYEQYF	TGTGCCAGCTCACCACGGGGGGACAGGAACTACGAGCAGTACTTC
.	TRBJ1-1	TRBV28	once	CASSLPWGPEAFF	TGTGCCAGCAGTTTACCTTGGGGCCCTGAAGCTTTCTTT
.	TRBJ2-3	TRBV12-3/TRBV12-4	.	CASSLLTDTQYF	TGTGCCAGCAGTTTACTCACAGATACGCAGTATTTT
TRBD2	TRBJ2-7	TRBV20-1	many	CSASASLLVAGGPGEQYF	TGCAGTGCTAGTGCGAGCCTCTTGGTAGCGGGAGGGCCGGGTGAGCAGTACTTC
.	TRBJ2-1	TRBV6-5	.	CASSYVAGLREQFF	TGTGCCAGCAGTTACGTGGCGGGCCTACGAGAGCAGTTCTTC
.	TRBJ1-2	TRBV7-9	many	CASSSGRTDGYTF	TGTGCCAGCAGCTCAGGGCGGACAGATGGCTACACCTTC
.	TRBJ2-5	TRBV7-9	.	CASSDRRGQETQYF	TGTGCCAGCAGCGACCGACGAGGCCAAGAGACCCAGTACTTC
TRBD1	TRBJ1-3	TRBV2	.	CASSPFPDRAGNTIYF	TGTGCCAGCAGCCCCTTCCCCGACAGGGCTGGAAACACCATATATTTT
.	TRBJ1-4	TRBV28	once	CASSFTGNGEKLFF	TGTGCCAGCAGTTTTACAGGGAATGGTGAAAAACTGTTTTTT
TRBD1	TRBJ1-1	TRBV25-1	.	CASSDPTGWDTEAFF	TGTGCCAGCAGTGATCCGACAGGGTGGGACACTGAAGCTTTCTTT
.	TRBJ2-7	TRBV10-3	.	CAYQMDFGGEQYF	TGTGCGTATCAGATGGACTTCGGAGGCGAGCAGTACTTC
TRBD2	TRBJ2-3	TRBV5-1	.	CASNPGGISDTQYF	TGCGCCAGCAACCCGGGGGGAATTTCAGATACGCAGTATTTT
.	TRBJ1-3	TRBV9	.	CASSPWTDANTIYF	TGTGCCAGCAGCCCCTGGACAGACGCAAACACCATATATTTT
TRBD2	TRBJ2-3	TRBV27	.	CASSFLLAESTDTQYF	TGTGCCAGCAGTTTCCTTCTAGCGGAGTCCACAGATACGCAGTATTTT
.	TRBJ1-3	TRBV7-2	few	CASSPEGTVSGNTIYF	TGTGCCAGCAGCCCCGAGGGGACTGTCTCTGGAAACACCATATATTTT
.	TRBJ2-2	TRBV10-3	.	CAISEWSGFNTGELFF	TGTGCCATCAGTGAGTGGTCAGGATTTAACACCGGGGAGCTGTTTTTT
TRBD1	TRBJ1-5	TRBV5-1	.	CASSPSALTGGVGQPQHF	TGCGCCAGCAGCCCTTCCGCGTTGACAGGGGGTGTCGGTCAGCCCCAGCATTTT
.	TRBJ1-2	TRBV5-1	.	CASSLAGGGNGYTF	TGCGCCAGCAGCTTGGCCGGAGGTGGGAATGGCTACACCTTC
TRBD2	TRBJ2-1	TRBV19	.	CASSIRTSGSGEQFF	TGTGCCAGTAGTATAAGGACTAGCGGGAGCGGGGAGCAGTTCTTC
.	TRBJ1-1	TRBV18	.	CASSPKGMGTEAFF	TGTGCCAGCTCACCAAAGGGGATGGGGACTGAAGCTTTCTTT
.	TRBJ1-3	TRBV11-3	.	CASSQGSSGNTIYF	TGTGCCAGCAGCCAGGGGTCCTCTGGAAACACCATATATTTT
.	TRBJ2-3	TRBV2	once	CASRLTSSTDTQYF	TGTGCCAGCAGACTGACTAGTAGCACAGATACGCAGTATTTT
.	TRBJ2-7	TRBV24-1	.	CATSDPSQGSYEQYF	TGTGCCACCAGTGACCCAAGCCAGGGCTCCTACGAGCAGTACTTC
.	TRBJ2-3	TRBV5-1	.	CASSLVLGGSTDTQYF	TGCGCCAGCAGCTTGGTTTTGGGGGGAAGCACAGATACGCAGTATTTT
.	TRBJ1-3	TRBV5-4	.	CASRIQGTGNTIYF	TGTGCCAGCAGAATTCAGGGGACTGGAAACACCATATATTTT
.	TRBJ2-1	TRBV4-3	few	CASSQDLGLTNEQFF	TGCGCCAGCAGCCAAGATCTTGGCCTTACCAATGAGCAGTTCTTC
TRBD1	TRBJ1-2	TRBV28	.	CASRGTGRLYGYTF	TGTGCCAGCAGGGGGACAGGCCGCCTATATGGCTACACCTTC
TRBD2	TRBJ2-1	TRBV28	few	CASEREEDYNEQFF	TGTGCCAGTGAGCGGGAGGAGGACTACAATGAGCAGTTCTTC
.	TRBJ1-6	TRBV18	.	CASSATQTYSPLHF	TGTGCCAGCTCAGCTACCCAAACCTATTCACCCCTCCACTTT
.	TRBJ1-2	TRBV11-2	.	CASSHGQLYGYTF	TGTGCCAGCAGCCACGGACAGCTCTATGGCTACACCTTC
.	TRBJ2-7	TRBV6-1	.	CASSESIWASVSYEQYF	TGTGCCAGCAGTGAATCAATATGGGCTAGCGTCTCCTACGAGCAGTACTTC
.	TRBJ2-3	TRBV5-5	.	CASSLGQGSFTDTQYF	TGTGCCAGCAGCTTGGGGCAGGGATCGTTCACAGATACGCAGTATTTT